The sequence of this TCR beta chain was determined in a study of T cell responses to AZD1222 COVID-19 vaccine. Study results and limitations: Distributed over spike, vaccine-associated CD4 TCRs predominated at 160-218 and 743-854. Donors skewed white British and female; clonal diversity was possibly underestimated. Variant regions that are unmutated are reportedly the target of nearly half of spike-specific TCRs.

This clone was seen once. Its antigen is not identified. Sequenced by immunoSEQ multiplex PCR; TCRdb stores in-frame clones only, minus some. Found here are roughly 160,000 clones, approximately 90% of them singletons; the top ten hold about 1.4%. The input for sequencing was peripheral blood, taken on day 0 of AZD1222 vaccination. This sequence originates from an adult in good health.

In DNA, the CDR3 is TGTGCCAGCAGCTTGGGGTACCCGAACTATGGCTACACCTTC. The encoded protein is CASSLGYPNYGYTF. The chain uses TRBV11-1 and TRBJ1-2, with no clear D. In germline, CDR1 is SGHAT, CDR2 FQDESV (reference sequence). The CDR3 is 14 residues long. V lost 3 bases and J 2 bases, leaving 10 bases between the germline ends.